Listed below are T cell receptor beta chains from one sample, sequenced in a study of shared clonotypes between healthy human individuals. Clones were read by immunoSEQ multiplex PCR, and TCRdb kept only the in-frame ones, dropping some. The profile covers around 2.5 million clones, with 93% appearing a single time and around 0.4% taken by the ten largest. The source material was naive CD4+ T cells from PBMCs. These receptors all come from a man aged 18 to 30 in good health. Some clones in this sample may be carry-over from other donors' samples. Both conserved end residues are part of each CDR3. Fields, in order: V gene, D gene, clone size, J gene, CDR3 DNA, CDR3 protein. A D gene is named only where the DNA matches it firmly. Clone size is shown for a subset of rows, as once, few, many or a class of expanded clone.

>TRBV9|TRBD1|-|TRBJ1-5
TGTGCCAGCAGCGGGGGACAGCGTGGGGAGCCCCAGCATTTT
CASSGGQRGEPQHF
>TRBV5-1|TRBD2|-|TRBJ2-7
TGCGCCAGCAGCTTGGCCCCACTAGCGGGTACCTACGAGCAGTACTTC
CASSLAPLAGTYEQYF
>TRBV2|-|-|TRBJ1-5
TGTGCCAGCAGTGATGCCGGCCTTTATCAGCCCCAGCATTTT
CASSDAGLYQPQHF
>TRBV23-1|-|-|TRBJ1-5
TGCGCCAGCAGTCAGAGGTCGTCATATAGCAATCAGCCCCAGCATTTT
CASSQRSSYSNQPQHF
>TRBV7-8|TRBD1|-|TRBJ1-5
TGTGCCAGCAGCCCGAGACAGGGGGCGCGACTTGGCAATCAGCCCCAGCATTTT
CASSPRQGARLGNQPQHF
>TRBV27|-|-|TRBJ1-1
TGTGCCAGCAGTAACGGGCCTAACACTGAAGCTTTCTTT
CASSNGPNTEAFF
>TRBV30|-|-|TRBJ2-7
TGTGCCTGGAGCACCCCCTACGAGCAGTACTTC
CAWSTPYEQYF
>TRBV27|TRBD2|-|TRBJ2-3
TGTGCCAGCAGTTTATTTGGGAACCCGGGAGGCCGCACAGATACGCAGTATTTT
CASSLFGNPGGRTDTQYF
>TRBV6-5|-|-|TRBJ1-1
TGTGCCAGCCTGGGAACCACTGAAGCTTTCTTT
CASLGTTEAFF
>TRBV7-2|-|-|TRBJ2-2
TGTGCCAGCAGCTTGCGCCGCGGGAACGGAGGCGGGGAGCTGTTTTTT
CASSLRRGNGGGELFF
>TRBV7-9|TRBD1|-|TRBJ1-2
TGTGCCAGCAGCACACGGACAGGGGGCACCTATGGCTACACCTTC
CASSTRTGGTYGYTF
>TRBV4-2|-|once|TRBJ1-3
TGTGCCAGCAGCCCCCGACTGATTGTTAACTCTGGAAACACCATATATTTT
CASSPRLIVNSGNTIYF
>TRBV5-1|-|-|TRBJ1-1
TGCGCCAGCAGCTTGCAGGCCGTGGGGGCAACTGAAGCTTTCTTT
CASSLQAVGATEAFF
>TRBV7-2|TRBD2|-|TRBJ2-7
TGTGCCAGCAGCTTAACCGGGACTAGCGGGAGCTCCTACGAGCAGTACTTC
CASSLTGTSGSSYEQYF
>TRBV30|-|-|TRBJ1-1
TGTGCCTGGAGTGTTCGGCCGAACACTGAAGCTTTCTTT
CAWSVRPNTEAFF
>TRBV28|-|-|TRBJ2-7
TGTGCCAGCTCGCTCCTCTACCGAAGCTCCTACGAGCAGTACTTC
CASSLLYRSSYEQYF
>TRBV2|-|-|TRBJ2-7
TGTGCCAGCAGTGAAGTGGTGGCCTCATCTACCTACGAGCAGTACTTC
CASSEVVASSTYEQYF
>TRBV9|TRBD1|-|TRBJ2-7
TGTGCCAGCAGCGCTACAGGGGGAACATCCTACGAGCAGTACTTC
CASSATGGTSYEQYF
>TRBV11-2|-|-|TRBJ2-7
TGTGCCAGCAGTTTGGTCCCTATGGGCATATCCTACGAGCAGTACTTC
CASSLVPMGISYEQYF
>TRBV5-1|TRBD2|-|TRBJ2-5
TGCGCCAGCAGCTTGCGGGAGGCTTCTCAAGAGACCCAGTACTTC
CASSLREASQETQYF
>TRBV28|TRBD1|once|TRBJ1-2
TGTGCCAGCAGTTCCGGGACAGAGTACTATGGCTACACCTTC
CASSSGTEYYGYTF
>TRBV7-7|-|-|TRBJ1-2
TGTGCCAGCAGCTTAGCGGGGGAGGGGGACTATGGCTACACCTTC
CASSLAGEGDYGYTF
>TRBV10-3|TRBD1|-|TRBJ1-1
TGTGCCATCAGGGCAGACAGGGGTGAACCTGAAGCTTTCTTT
CAIRADRGEPEAFF
>TRBV10-3|TRBD2|-|TRBJ2-1
TGTGCCATCTCCTCGGGCGGGAGCTACAATGAGCAGTTCTTC
CAISSGGSYNEQFF
>TRBV28|-|-|TRBJ2-6
TGTGCCAGCAGTCCACCCCAGGGGCTTGGGGCCAACGTCCTGACTTTC
CASSPPQGLGANVLTF
>TRBV19|TRBD2|-|TRBJ2-4
TGTGCCAGTAGTTCCCGACTAGCGGAAGCCAAAAACATTCAGTACTTC
CASSSRLAEAKNIQYF
>TRBV27|-|-|TRBJ1-5
TGTGCCAGCAGCCGTACAGGGAATCAGCCCCAGCATTTT
CASSRTGNQPQHF
>TRBV14|TRBD2|-|TRBJ2-7
TGTGCCAGCAGCCAACTCGGACTAGGGGTCTACGAGCAGTACTTC
CASSQLGLGVYEQYF
>TRBV6-1|-|-|TRBJ1-3
TGTGCCAGCAGTGGTGCCGGGGGGAGAAACACCATATATTTT
CASSGAGGRNTIYF
>TRBV5-1|-|-|TRBJ1-3
TGCGCCAGCAGCTTGGCCTACACTGGAAACACCATATATTTT
CASSLAYTGNTIYF
>TRBV28|TRBD2|-|TRBJ2-1
TGTGCCAGCAGTCTAGCGGGAGGGCCCGACAATGAGCAGTTCTTC
CASSLAGGPDNEQFF
>TRBV5-4|-|-|TRBJ2-5
TGTGCCAGCAGCTTCGCGGGGGCCGGGGAGACCCAGTACTTC
CASSFAGAGETQYF
>TRBV28|-|-|TRBJ2-5
TGTGCCAGCAGTCCATTGGGGATCACGCGAGAGACCCAGTACTTC
CASSPLGITRETQYF
>TRBV9|-|-|TRBJ2-2
TGTGCCAGCAGCGCCAGACCCTACACCGGGGAGCTGTTTTTT
CASSARPYTGELFF
>TRBV2|-|-|TRBJ2-7
TGTGCCAGCAGTGGGTATCCCGGGACGGCCTACGAGCAGTACTTC
CASSGYPGTAYEQYF
>TRBV9|TRBD1|-|TRBJ1-5
TGTGCCAGCAGTGCTCACCGGGACAGGCGATATAGCAATCAGCCCCAGCATTTT
CASSAHRDRRYSNQPQHF